This TCR beta chain was profiled in a study of low-dose radiotherapy and immunotherapy resistance in tumors. Turning to the study itself: Oral aspirin at 300 mg was taken daily by patients for four cycles, beginning on cycle 1 day 1.

As to time point: after trial treatment. The treatment here: LDRT plus nivolumab, ipilimumab, low-dose cyclophosphamide and aspirin (RACIN trial). Nivolumab, ipilimumab, aspirin, low-dose cyclophosphamide and low-dose radiotherapy were all administered to the donors. This clonotype was counted between two and nine times. Alpha and beta chains were covered, as first-strand cDNA relied on TRAV- and TRBV-specific primers. Both a constant-region primer and a V-primer adapter served to amplify TCRs across roughly 22 PCR cycles. Amplification of isolated mRNA was accomplished via in vitro transcription. TCRdb fed the reads into MiXCR, producing one record per CDR3 protein. Of under 90,000 distinct CDR3 sequences in the sample, 17% are singletons; the top ten hold less than 1.5%. This CDR3 has 14 residues. Looked up from germline, CDR1 is MNHEY and CDR2 is SMNVEV (reference sequence). Between the trimmed V and J ends, which lost 5 bases and 2 bases, there was a span of 13 bases.

The clonotype originates from a male donor with prostate cancer. The chain recombines TRBV27 with TRBJ2-7; D possibly matches TRBD1 or TRBD2 (5 bases each). The material was PBMCs, obtained after low-dose radiotherapy plus immunotherapy. CDR3 DNA: TGTGCCAGCAGTCCTCGGGACGGACCCTACGAGCAGTACTTC. As protein: CASSPRDGPYEQYF.